One T cell receptor (beta chain) is described in this entry. Participants were aged about 18 to 90 years, lived in around 25 US areas, and enrolled virtually. Participant-reported clinical history was the basis for cohort assignment. Per the original data handling: Amplification of reference gene primers was used by the study to estimate nucleated cell counts. Data came from immunoSEQ multiplex PCR; TCRdb stores just in-frame clones and leaves some out. The D gene and trimming were derived from the DNA, and the V and J assignments and clone size from that table. The profile covers some 200,000 clones, with 70% to 85% appearing a single time and 1.3% taken by the ten largest. This sample is part of a study of blood T cell repertoires in COVID-19. After removal of 9 bases from V and 6 bases from J, the junction contained 16 bases not matched to a gene. Germline V gene data show CDR1 as MNHEY and CDR2 as SMNVEV (reference sequence). The CDR3 runs to 16 residues.

The clonotype was recovered from a woman between 35 and 50 years old with acute COVID-19. The chain carries TRBV27 and TRBJ1-2, with 10 bases fitting TRBD1. Sample: PBMCs or T cells enriched from blood (not recorded which). This CDR3 is CARQTTGGDFGDGYTF. Written as DNA, the CDR3 is TGTGCCAGGCAAACGACAGGGGGCGACTTTGGAGATGGCTACACCTTC.